This TCR beta chain was profiled in a study of blood T cell repertoires in COVID-19. As for the study in general: The United States, Italy and Spain provided the acute and convalescent COVID-19 samples. PBMCs, B-cell-depleted T cells, or T cells provided the cDNA or gDNA that made up the material.

V was cut by 2 bases and J by 4 bases, with 12 bases left in between. Germline lookup yields CDR1 MDHEN and CDR2 SYDVKM. The CDR3 runs to 15 residues. In the authors' workflow: Estimated nucleated cell counts came from reference gene primer amplification. Libraries were prepared by immunoSEQ multiplex PCR; TCRdb keeps only in-frame clonotypes and omits some of them. V, J and clone size reflect that table, while D and trimming were determined from the DNA. The sample has roughly 220,000 clones; about 79% are singletons. V usage is TRBV28 and J usage is TRBJ1-5; D is possibly TRBD1 (6 bases). This receptor was identified in a woman aged 35 to 49 who had recovered from COVID-19. Sample: peripheral blood. The CDR3 region has the DNA TGTGCCAGCAGTTTAAGGCAGGGGAGTAATCAGCCCCAGCATTTT. Translating gives CASSLRQGSNQPQHF.